One T cell receptor beta chain is described in this entry. Its target is not known. TCRdb independently ran MiXCR on the reads; one entry per CDR3 protein. The data show 650,000 to 900,000 distinct CDR3 sequences, 32% seen once. The CDR3 extends over 18 amino acids. V lost 4 bases to trimming and J lost 0 bases, with 20 bases between them. This sample is part of a study of T cell repertoires in cytomegalovirus infection. Overall study: Selection of CMV epitopes for the study included recently identified HLA-C-restricted and well-studied HLA-B-restricted ones. Public TCR beta signatures marked donors with CMV infection and the matching HLA. Study-level results: HLA-C-restricted CMV clonotypes gave the most frequent clonotype in two of eight donors.

The sequences come from cultured CD8+ T cells from PBMCs, collected from culture after CMV antigen stimulation. The receptor's source is a human donor in good health (CMV status not recorded). Some clones in this sample may be carry-over from other donors' samples. This chain links TRBV12-3 or TRBV12-4 with TRBJ2-3; a weak D match, TRBD1 (6 bases). The CDR3 DNA reads TGTGCCAGCAGTTCCTACCGCGCCGGGCAGGGGAGCACAGATACGCAGTATTTT. Encoded protein: CASSSYRAGQGSTDTQYF.